This TCR beta chain was sequenced during a study of blood T cell repertoires in COVID-19. Trimming removed 4 bases from V and 0 bases from J; junction bases left unmatched: 6. This CDR3 contains 17 residues. Per germline, CDR1 SGHKS and CDR2 YYEKEE (reference sequence). Authors' methods: By means of reference gene primer amplification, nucleated cell counts were estimated. Only in-frame clones appear in the TCRdb table, and some are missing; sequencing was by immunoSEQ multiplex PCR. From that table come the V and J calls and clone size; the DNA was used to work out D and trimming. Counted here are approximately 150,000 clones, roughly 81% occurring once; the ten biggest clones make up over 2.5%. This clone has only a few counts.

The specimen sequenced was peripheral blood. The TCR sequence derives from a human donor with acute or convalescent COVID-19. The donor label of this sample is uncertain. The V and J genes are TRBV5-5 and TRBJ2-6; 8 positions match TRBD1. The CDR3 DNA reads as TGTGCCAGCAGCCTTTCTACAGGGGGCTCTGGGGCCAACGTCCTGACTTTC. Residues: CASSLSTGGSGANVLTF.